This T cell receptor beta chain is drawn from a study of T cell changes during pregnancy in multiple sclerosis. Generated by immunoSEQ multiplex PCR, the TCRdb table keeps only in-frame clones and is missing some. This table holds some 44,000 clones, more than 80% found once. The germline V gene encodes CDR1 LNHDA and CDR2 SQIVND (reference sequence). The CDR3 runs 14 residues. V lost 5 bases, J lost 5 bases, and 15 bases lay in between. Sequencing used CD4+ T cells from peripheral blood mononuclear cells, obtained before pregnancy. The chain carries TRBV19 and TRBJ1-1; D uncertain. The sequence was obtained from a female donor with multiple sclerosis, enrolled in a pregnancy study. The CDR3: CASSSSSGRTEAFF. Here the CDR3 DNA reads TGTGCCAGTAGTTCGTCTTCGGGAAGGACTGAAGCTTTCTTT. Combining the CDR3 with reference TRBV19 and TRBJ1-1 gives the whole variable domain DGGITQSPKYLFRKEGQNVTLSCEQNLNHDAMYWYRQDPGQGLRLIYYSQIVNDFQKGDIAEGYSVSREKKESFPLTVTSAQKNPTAFYLCASSSSSGRTEAFFGQGTRLTVV.